These T cell receptor beta chains were read from a single sample in a study of blood T cell repertoires in COVID-19. Libraries were prepared by immunoSEQ multiplex PCR; TCRdb keeps only in-frame clonotypes and omits some of them. The table includes 120,000 to 150,000 clones, less than 80% detected once. The sequencing input was peripheral blood. The receptor set was obtained from a man between 60 and 75 years old with acute or convalescent COVID-19. The CDR3 runs from the conserved cysteine through the conserved F or W. D genes are given only for firm matches. The size of a clone is reported for some rows only, either as once, few or many, or as a class for expanded clones.

TGTGCCAGCAGCTTAGTAAATCGAAAGGTAACTAGTTACAATGAGCAGTTCTTC CASSLVNRKVTSYNEQFF TRBJ2-1 TRBV11-3 . .
TGTGCCAGCAGGGGACAGGGCTTGTCTGGCTACACCTTC CASRGQGLSGYTF TRBJ1-2 TRBV12-3/TRBV12-4 TRBD1 .
TGTGCCAGCACAGGGGCGACCCACTATGGCTACACCTTC CASTGATHYGYTF TRBJ1-2 TRBV28 . .
TGTGCCAGCAGTACAGGGGCCCCTAATTCACCCCTCCACTTT CASSTGAPNSPLHF TRBJ1-6 TRBV2 TRBD1 .
TGCGCCAGCAGCTGGTCGTCTGGGACTAGCGGGAACTACGAGCAGTACTTC CASSWSSGTSGNYEQYF TRBJ2-7 TRBV5-1 TRBD2 .
TGTGCCAGCAGTTTGGGCCAGTTTACAGATACGCAGTATTTT CASSLGQFTDTQYF TRBJ2-3 TRBV28 . .
TGCGCCAGCAGCCGAGACGATTCTCGAGCTGAAGCTTTCTTT CASSRDDSRAEAFF TRBJ1-1 TRBV4-1 . .
TGTGCTAGCAGCTTAGCGAAGGGACTAGCGAAGCCAGATACGCAGTATTTT CASSLAKGLAKPDTQYF TRBJ2-3 TRBV7-7 TRBD2 .
TGCGCCAGCAGTCAATTCGATACTTCGGGACTAGCGGGACCCCCGGGAGAGACCCAGTACTTC CASSQFDTSGLAGPPGETQYF TRBJ2-5 TRBV23-1 TRBD2 .
TGTGCCAGCAGCTCAAAACCTAGCGGGAGAGTGAGCAATGAGCAGTTCTTC CASSSKPSGRVSNEQFF TRBJ2-1 TRBV5-5 TRBD2 .
TGTGCCTGGAGCGTAGACAGCTTCAATCAGCCCCAGCATTTT CAWSVDSFNQPQHF TRBJ1-5 TRBV30 . .
TGTGCCAGCTCACCGGCACAAGATACGCAGTATTTT CASSPAQDTQYF TRBJ2-3 TRBV18 . .
TGTGCCAGCAGCCCCAGGACGGGGGGTACAGATACGCAGTATTTT CASSPRTGGTDTQYF TRBJ2-3 TRBV5-4 TRBD2 .
TGTGCCAGCAGCCCCCCCTATTTGGATACGCAGTATTTT CASSPPYLDTQYF TRBJ2-3 TRBV9 . .
TGTGCCAGCAGTGAAATCGGCCATAGCTCCTTCGCGAACACCGGGGAGCTGTTTTTT CASSEIGHSSFANTGELFF TRBJ2-2 TRBV6-1 . .
TGTGCCAGCAGTTGGACTAGCGGTCAGGCCCAGTACTTC CASSWTSGQAQYF TRBJ2-5 TRBV6-2/TRBV6-3 TRBD2 .
TGTGCCAGCAGCTTGCCTAGCGAAAATGAGCAGTTCTTC CASSLPSENEQFF TRBJ2-1 TRBV7-6 . .
TGTGCCACCAGCACCCCCATCGTTGGACAGGGTGGAAAACTGTTTTTT CATSTPIVGQGGKLFF TRBJ1-4 TRBV15 TRBD1 .
TGTGCCAGCAGCTTGGCAGGGGGCAATCAGCCCCAGCATTTT CASSLAGGNQPQHF TRBJ1-5 TRBV5-5 . .
TGTGCCATCAGTTCCTCCCTAGCGGGAGCGGGGACCGGGGAGCTGTTTTTT CAISSSLAGAGTGELFF TRBJ2-2 TRBV10-3 TRBD2 .
TGTGCCAGCAGTGAATCAGGGGACAATCAGCCCCAGCATTTT CASSESGDNQPQHF TRBJ1-5 TRBV2 . .
TGTGCCAGCAGGCCACAGGGGTTCGGTGAAGCTTTCTTT CASRPQGFGEAFF TRBJ1-1 TRBV6-6 TRBD1 .
TGTGCCAGCAGCTTCAGTGCTGATACGCAGTATTTT CASSFSADTQYF TRBJ2-3 TRBV5-6 . .
TGTGCCAGCAGCTTTTCTAGCCAGAACACCGGGGAGCTGTTTTTT CASSFSSQNTGELFF TRBJ2-2 TRBV11-2 . .
TGCGCCAGCAGCTTCCCTGGGGGACTGGACGGCTACACCTTC CASSFPGGLDGYTF TRBJ1-2 TRBV4-1 . once
TGCGCCAGCAGCTTGTCCGGGACACCAGAAGAGACCCAGTACTTC CASSLSGTPEETQYF TRBJ2-5 TRBV5-1 . few
TGTGCCAGCAGTCCCGACAGGGTGGAGACCCAGTACTTC CASSPDRVETQYF TRBJ2-5 TRBV28 TRBD1 .
TGTGCCAGCAGCCCAACACAGGGCGGCACAGATACGCAGTATTTT CASSPTQGGTDTQYF TRBJ2-3 TRBV28 . .
TGTGCCAGCAGTGAAGGATTTACGGGCGAGCAGTACTTC CASSEGFTGEQYF TRBJ2-7 TRBV2 . .
TGTGCCAGCAGTGGGGGACAGGGTCCATATAATTCACCCCTCCACTTT CASSGGQGPYNSPLHF TRBJ1-6 TRBV2 TRBD1 .
TGTGCCAGCAGCCCGTGGGGGGGAGTAGAGACCCAGTACTTC CASSPWGGVETQYF TRBJ2-5 TRBV3-1/TRBV3-2 TRBD2 .
TGTGCCAGCAGTCCCTCATTATCGGGCTCTGGAAACACCATATATTTT CASSPSLSGSGNTIYF TRBJ1-3 TRBV27 . .
TGTGCCAGCAGGGGGCAGGGGAAGGGCACTGAAGCTTTCTTT CASRGQGKGTEAFF TRBJ1-1 TRBV28 . .
TGTGCCACCAGCCCCGCGGGACAGGGAGGCAATGAGCAGTTCTTC CATSPAGQGGNEQFF TRBJ2-1 TRBV24-1 TRBD1 .
TGTGCCAGCAGCTTGCTAACAGTGGCCTATGGCTACACCTTC CASSLLTVAYGYTF TRBJ1-2 TRBV3-1/TRBV3-2 . .
TGTGCCAGCAGCCAAGTAATGGACAGAAATTCACCCCTCCACTTT CASSQVMDRNSPLHF TRBJ1-6 TRBV3-1/TRBV3-2 . .
TGTGCCAGCAGTTTTTCGAGGGGGGGGCGAGGCGAGCAGTACTTC CASSFSRGGRGEQYF TRBJ2-7 TRBV28 . .
TGTGCCAGCAGCCTAGGACAGATCTACGAGCAGTACTTC CASSLGQIYEQYF TRBJ2-7 TRBV3-1/TRBV3-2 . .
TGTGCCAGCAGCCACCGGGACAGGGGGATGTTTGGTTCACCCCTCCACTTT CASSHRDRGMFGSPLHF TRBJ1-6 TRBV28 TRBD1 .
TGTGCCAGCAGCATTAGTAGCGGAGGGAGGAGAGAGACCCAGTACTTC CASSISSGGRRETQYF TRBJ2-5 TRBV7-2 . .
TGTGCCAGCAGCGCCGACACACCCAACGTCCTGACTTTC CASSADTPNVLTF TRBJ2-6 TRBV2 . once
TGTGCCAGCTCACCGGCGCGACAGGGGGGTTCACCCCTCCACTTT CASSPARQGGSPLHF TRBJ1-6 TRBV18 TRBD1 .
TGTGCCTGGAGTAGGGGCAACTCTGGAAACACCATATATTTT CAWSRGNSGNTIYF TRBJ1-3 TRBV30 . .
TGTGCCAGCAGCGCCAGGAGGGCCGGCACCGGGGAGCTGTTTTTT CASSARRAGTGELFF TRBJ2-2 TRBV9 . .
TGTGCCAGCAGTCCAAACGGACTCTACGAGCAGTACTTC CASSPNGLYEQYF TRBJ2-7 TRBV6-5 . .
TGTGCCAGCAGAATGGACAGGGGTCTACTGAACACTGAAGCTTTCTTT CASRMDRGLLNTEAFF TRBJ1-1 TRBV28 TRBD1 .
TGTGCCAGTAGTATTCGGGGACAGGGAAACTATGGCTACACCTTC CASSIRGQGNYGYTF TRBJ1-2 TRBV19 TRBD1 .
TGTGCCAGCAGCCGAGCGGGAAACACCGGGGAGCTGTTTTTT CASSRAGNTGELFF TRBJ2-2 TRBV6-5 TRBD2 .
TGTGCCAGCAGTGCTGGACAGGGTAATCGCGAGCAGTACTTC CASSAGQGNREQYF TRBJ2-7 TRBV6-2/TRBV6-3 TRBD1 once
TGTGCCAGCTCCCTGGGACAGGAAAGTTACAATGAGCAGTTCTTC CASSLGQESYNEQFF TRBJ2-1 TRBV18 TRBD1 .
TGTGCCAGTACCGAATGGGAGGGAGTGAACTATGGCTACACCTTC CASTEWEGVNYGYTF TRBJ1-2 TRBV19 . .
TGTGCCAGCAGTCCGCCTTTAGCGGCCTCCAATGAGCAGTTCTTC CASSPPLAASNEQFF TRBJ2-1 TRBV28 . few
TGTGCCAGCAGCTTTTCGCGAGTAGCGGTGAATGAGCAGTTCTTC CASSFSRVAVNEQFF TRBJ2-1 TRBV7-8 . once